These T cell receptor beta chains were read from a single sample in a study of circulating CD8 cells and anti-PD-1 response in melanoma. TCRdb itself ran the reads through MiXCR, one entry per CDR3 protein. This sample yields about 490 distinct CDR3 sequences, of which approximately 10% are seen a single time; 25% to 35% belongs to the top ten. Sample: CD8+ T cells from PBMCs, taken at baseline or after one month of anti-PD-1 therapy (not recorded which). These receptors came from a human donor with melanoma. CDR3s include the opening cysteine and the closing phenylalanine or tryptophan. The D gene is left open where the match is weak. Size tells how often a clone was seen (once, few, many) or the class of an expanded clone, and some rows leave it out.

d_call,j_call,v_call,clone_size,cdr3_aa,cdr3_nt
-,TRBJ2-1,TRBV2,large,CASSHTTERNEQFF,TGTGCCAGCAGTCACACCACAGAGAGGAATGAGCAGTTCTTC
TRBD1,TRBJ1-1,TRBV2,-,CASSMGQGMNTEAFF,TGTGCCAGCAGTATGGGACAGGGAATGAACACTGAAGCTTTCTTT
-,TRBJ2-1,TRBV2,-,CASRGSEQFF,TGTGCCAGCAGGGGCAGTGAGCAGTTCTTC
-,TRBJ2-3,TRBV14,-,CASSQSPGTQYF,TGTGCCAGCAGCCAAAGTCCCGGAACGCAGTATTTT
TRBD1,TRBJ2-2,TRBV6-2/TRBV6-3,-,CASGQGARPGELFF,TGTGCCAGCGGGCAGGGGGCGCGTCCCGGGGAGCTGTTTTTT
TRBD1,TRBJ2-7,TRBV20-1,medium-sized,CSATRTGDYEQYF,TGCAGTGCTACACGCACAGGGGACTACGAGCAGTACTTC
-,TRBJ2-3,TRBV29-1,large,CSVEVGPTDTQYF,TGCAGCGTTGAAGTTGGACCTACAGATACGCAGTATTTT
TRBD2,TRBJ2-1,TRBV2,-,CASSETSGAYNEQFF,TGTGCCAGCAGTGAAACTAGCGGGGCGTACAATGAGCAGTTCTTC
-,TRBJ2-5,TRBV5-6,large,CASSLGPAAATQETQYF,TGTGCCAGCAGCTTGGGTCCGGCGGCGGCGACACAAGAGACCCAGTACTTC
TRBD1,TRBJ1-2,TRBV6-1,medium-sized,CASSEAETGNYGYTF,TGTGCCAGCAGTGAAGCTGAGACAGGGAACTATGGCTACACCTTC
TRBD2,TRBJ2-5,TRBV28,hyperexpanded,CASTSGRETQYF,TGTGCCAGCACCAGCGGGAGGGAGACCCAGTACTTC
-,TRBJ1-1,TRBV7-2,-,CASSHRLGNTEAFF,TGTGCCAGCAGCCACCGGTTGGGGAACACTGAGGCTTTCTTT
-,TRBJ1-2,TRBV6-1,few,CASSEGGRKTNYGYTF,TGTGCCAGCAGTGAAGGTGGTCGAAAGACTAACTATGGCTACACCTTC
-,TRBJ2-1,TRBV27,large,CASSLSGNEQFF,TGTGCCAGCAGTTTAAGTGGCAATGAGCAGTTCTTC
-,TRBJ1-5,TRBV19,medium-sized,CASSITGPINQPQHF,TGTGCCAGTAGTATAACGGGACCGATCAATCAGCCCCAGCATTTT
-,TRBJ2-1,TRBV6-6,large,CASSYSSDGYNEQFF,TGTGCCAGCAGTTACTCGTCGGACGGATACAATGAGCAGTTCTTC
-,TRBJ2-5,TRBV7-2,-,CASSPRRGQNQETQYF,TGTGCCAGCAGCCCCAGACGAGGACAGAACCAAGAGACCCAGTACTTC
-,TRBJ2-1,TRBV20-1,-,CSPIGCLSYNEQFF,TGCAGTCCCATTGGATGCCTCTCCTACAATGAGCAGTTCTTC
TRBD2,TRBJ2-3,TRBV2,large,CASSEQRGGLYTQYF,TGTGCCAGCAGTGAGCAGCGGGGGGGCCTATATACGCAGTATTTT
-,TRBJ2-1,TRBV30,medium-sized,CAGAAGSSYNEQFF,TGTGCCGGAGCAGCGGGTAGCTCCTACAATGAGCAGTTCTTC
TRBD2,TRBJ2-1,TRBV3-1,few,CASRARGAGGPNEQFF,TGTGCCAGCAGGGCCCGAGGGGCGGGGGGACCCAATGAGCAGTTCTTC
TRBD2,TRBJ2-7,TRBV7-2,medium-sized,CASGSGGRGDEQYF,TGTGCCAGCGGCAGCGGGGGCCGGGGGGATGAGCAGTACTTC
-,TRBJ2-3,TRBV12-3/TRBV12-4,large,CASSPSSTDTQYF,TGTGCCAGCAGTCCCTCTAGCACAGATACGCAGTATTTT
TRBD1,TRBJ2-7,TRBV18,large,CASSPRDRAYEQYF,TGTGCCAGCTCACCCCGGGACAGGGCCTACGAGCAGTACTTC
-,TRBJ2-5,TRBV7-3,large,CASSLGGLQETQYF,TGTGCCAGCAGCTTAGGAGGGCTCCAAGAGACCCAGTACTTC
-,TRBJ2-1,TRBV2,-,CASSHTTGRNERFF,TGTGCCAGCAGTCACACCACAGGGAGGAATGAGCGGTTCTTC
-,TRBJ2-3,TRBV29-1,large,CSVVLASSSTDTQYF,TGCAGCGTTGTGTTGGCGAGTTCATCCACAGATACGCAGTATTTT
TRBD1,TRBJ2-7,TRBV30,medium-sized,CAWRPIWDRDLYEQYF,TGTGCCTGGAGACCCATATGGGACAGGGACCTTTACGAGCAGTACTTC
-,TRBJ1-1,TRBV19,medium-sized,CASKNRGGTEAFF,TGTGCCAGTAAAAACCGGGGCGGCACTGAAGCTTTCTTT
-,TRBJ2-2,TRBV5-4,large,CASSSERQGRNTGELFF,TGTGCCAGCAGCTCCGAACGCCAAGGCCGGAACACCGGGGAGCTGTTTTTT
-,TRBJ1-1,TRBV29-1,large,CSVVSRAFGEAFF,TGCAGCGTTGTGTCCAGGGCGTTTGGTGAAGCTTTCTTT
-,TRBJ2-7,TRBV20-1,medium-sized,CSARDLEGATYEQYF,TGCAGTGCTAGAGATCTTGAAGGTGCTACTTACGAGCAGTACTTC
-,TRBJ2-7,TRBV30,medium-sized,CACYPGHVGEQYF,TGTGCCTGTTATCCGGGACACGTAGGCGAGCAGTACTTC
TRBD1,TRBJ1-5,TRBV7-3,large,CASSSTGGSQPQHF,TGTGCCAGCAGCTCAACAGGGGGCAGTCAGCCCCAGCATTTT
-,TRBJ1-2,TRBV12-3/TRBV12-4,large,CASSFSGTANYGYTF,TGTGCCAGCAGTTTTTCTGGGACCGCGAACTATGGCTACACCTTC
-,TRBJ2-3,TRBV30,medium-sized,CAWHSQGKVDTQYF,TGTGCCTGGCATAGCCAGGGAAAGGTAGATACGCAGTATTTT
-,TRBJ2-3,TRBV27,large,CASSLSGATDTQYF,TGTGCCAGCAGTTTATCGGGTGCCACAGATACGCAGTATTTT
TRBD1,TRBJ1-5,TRBV28,medium-sized,CASRMTGGQPQHF,TGTGCCAGCAGGATGACAGGGGGCCAGCCCCAGCATTTT
-,TRBJ1-1,TRBV19,large,CASRWGTLMNTEAFF,TGTGCCAGCCGGTGGGGAACTCTAATGAACACTGAAGCTTTCTTT
-,TRBJ2-1,TRBV12-5,large,CASGFTSDEQFF,TGTGCTAGTGGTTTCACGAGCGATGAGCAGTTCTTC
-,TRBJ1-1,TRBV30,-,CAWSVAGRAEAFF,TGTGCCTGGAGTGTAGCGGGAAGAGCTGAAGCTTTCTTT
-,TRBJ2-7,TRBV7-2,large,CASSSTAAPSYEQYF,TGTGCCAGCAGCTCAACGGCGGCCCCCTCCTACGAGCAGTACTTC
TRBD1,TRBJ2-6,TRBV4-3,large,CASSQLAGTGSSGANVLTF,TGCGCCAGCAGCCAACTGGCCGGGACAGGGAGCTCTGGGGCCAACGTCCTGACTTTC